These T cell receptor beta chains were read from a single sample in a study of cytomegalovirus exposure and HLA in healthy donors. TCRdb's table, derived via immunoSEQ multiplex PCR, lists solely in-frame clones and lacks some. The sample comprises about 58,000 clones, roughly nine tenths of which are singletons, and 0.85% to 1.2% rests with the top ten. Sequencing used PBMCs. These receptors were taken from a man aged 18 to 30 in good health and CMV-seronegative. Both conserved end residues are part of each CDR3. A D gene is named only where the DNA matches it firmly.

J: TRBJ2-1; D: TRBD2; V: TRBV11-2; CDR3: CASRLRGTSGSQYNEQFF; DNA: TGTGCCAGCAGACTACGCGGGACTAGCGGGAGTCAATACAATGAGCAGTTCTTC
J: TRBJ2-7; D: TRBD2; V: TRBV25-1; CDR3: CASSEFMQREPTYEQYF; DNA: TGTGCCAGCAGTGAATTTATGCAGCGGGAACCTACCTACGAGCAGTACTTC
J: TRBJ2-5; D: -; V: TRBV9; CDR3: CASSVEVEGTQYF; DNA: TGTGCCAGCAGCGTAGAGGTGGAGGGGACCCAGTACTTC
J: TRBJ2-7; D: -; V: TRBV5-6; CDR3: CASSLVDGGIYEQYF; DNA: TGTGCCAGCAGCTTGGTTGACGGGGGTATCTACGAGCAGTACTTC
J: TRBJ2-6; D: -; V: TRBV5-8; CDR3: CASSLVGGGSGANVLTF; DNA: TGTGCCAGCAGCTTGGTCGGTGGCGGCTCTGGGGCCAACGTCCTGACTTTC
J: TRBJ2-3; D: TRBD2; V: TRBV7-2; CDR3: CASSSSGASTDTQYF; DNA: TGTGCCAGCAGCTCAAGCGGGGCTAGCACAGATACGCAGTATTTT
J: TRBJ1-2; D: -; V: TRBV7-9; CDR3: CASSFTGLEGYTF; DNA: TGTGCCAGCAGCTTTACAGGGTTGGAGGGCTACACCTTC
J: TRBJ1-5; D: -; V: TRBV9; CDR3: CASSVSGDSQPQHF; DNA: TGTGCCAGCAGCGTAAGCGGGGATAGTCAGCCCCAGCATTTT
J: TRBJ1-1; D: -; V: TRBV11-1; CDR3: CASSLANRIAEAFF; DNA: TGTGCCAGCAGCTTAGCGAACAGAATTGCTGAAGCTTTCTTT
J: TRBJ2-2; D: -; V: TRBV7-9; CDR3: CASSFEKNTGELFF; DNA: TGTGCCAGCAGCTTCGAGAAGAACACCGGGGAGCTGTTTTTT
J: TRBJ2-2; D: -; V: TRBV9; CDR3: CASSVLSATGELFF; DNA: TGTGCCAGCAGCGTACTTAGCGCCACCGGGGAGCTGTTTTTT
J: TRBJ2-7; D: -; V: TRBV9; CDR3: CASSPHAQGQYEQYF; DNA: TGTGCCAGCAGCCCCCATGCTCAGGGGCAGTACGAGCAGTACTTC
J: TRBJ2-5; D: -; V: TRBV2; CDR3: CASKKRETQYF; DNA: TGTGCCAGCAAAAAACGGGAGACCCAGTACTTC
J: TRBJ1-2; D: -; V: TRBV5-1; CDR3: CASSLEGDTSYGYTF; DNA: TGCGCCAGCAGCTTGGAAGGGGACACTTCCTATGGCTACACCTTC
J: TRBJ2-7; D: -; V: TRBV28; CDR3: CASSSLTGNDYEQYF; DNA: TGTGCCAGCAGTTCCCTGACGGGGAATGACTACGAGCAGTACTTC
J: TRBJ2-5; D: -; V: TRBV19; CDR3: CATTDGSRETQYF; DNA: TGTGCCACCACAGACGGCTCAAGGGAGACCCAGTACTTC